These 10 T cell receptor beta chains originate from one sample sequenced in a study of radiotherapy plus CTLA-4 blockade in lung cancer. The method was immunoSEQ multiplex PCR; TCRdb's version includes in-frame clones alone and lacks a portion of them. The sample has approximately 85,000 clones; around 88% are singletons. The specimen comprised peripheral blood, sampled from a patient treated with radiotherapy plus ipilimumab. These receptor sequences come from a human donor with non-small cell lung cancer who had a partial response to radiotherapy plus ipilimumab.

The rearrangement links TRBV6-5 to TRBJ1-5; D call uncertain. V lost 6 bases and J 3 bases, leaving 15 bases between the germline ends. In germline, CDR1 is MNHEY, CDR2 SVGAGI. The CDR3 runs 15 residues. The DNA of the CDR3 is TGTGCCAGCAGGGTAACAGTTACATTCAATCAGCCCCAGCATTTT. Translation: CASRVTVTFNQPQHF.

The chain employs TRBV7-8 and TRBJ2-2, with TRBD2 identical over 7 bases. The CDR3 is 20 amino acids. Per germline, CDR1 SGHVS and CDR2 FQNEAQ. Germline trimming cut 5 bases from V and 4 bases from J; bases unmatched to any gene: 22. DNA of the CDR3: TGTGCCAGCAGCCCCTACCTAGGGTCTAGCGGCAAAAAGGGCACCGGGGAGCTGTTTTTT. Amino acid sequence: CASSPYLGSSGKKGTGELFF.

The chain recombines TRBV4-2 with TRBJ1-5; possible D gene TRBD1, 6 bases. V was clipped by 0 bases and J by 4 bases, with 10 bases between them. CDR3 length equals 15 residues. The germline V gene has CDR1 LGHNA and CDR2 YNFKEQ. In DNA form, the CDR3 reads TGTGCCAGCAGCCAAGATGGACAGCCAAATCAGCCCCAGCATTTT. Protein: CASSQDGQPNQPQHF.

This clone was seen once. The chain carries TRBV7-6 and TRBJ2-7, with D unclear. The CDR3 covers 15 residues. Germline CDR1 and CDR2: SGHVS and FNYEAQ. Between the trimmed V and J ends, which lost 7 bases and 2 bases, there was a span of 18 bases. CDR3 DNA: TGTGCCAGCACCCAGCCAAGAGGTTTTCCCTACGAGCAGTACGTC. It codes for CASTQPRGFPYEQYV.

The V and J genes are TRBV27 and TRBJ1-1, with D maybe TRBD1 (5 bases). Germline CDR1 MNHEY, CDR2 SMNVEV (reference sequence). The germline V and J ends were trimmed by 2 bases and 0 bases, with 16 bases remaining between them. The CDR3 has 17 amino acids. DNA for the CDR3: TGTGCCAGCAGTTTAAAACTCGGGGGGACGATGAACACTGAAGCTTTCTTT. Encoded protein: CASSLKLGGTMNTEAFF.

The chain joins TRBV7-2 to TRBJ1-5; D ambiguous. CDR1 and CDR2 (germline): SGHTA, FQGNSA. The CDR3 contains 16 residues. V was clipped by 0 bases and J by 1 base, with 10 bases between them. This CDR3 is CASSLARRDSNQPQHF. CDR3 in DNA: TGTGCCAGCAGCTTAGCGCGGAGAGACAGCAATCAGCCCCAGCATTTT.

The chain couples TRBV6-5 to TRBJ1-1; D uncertain. Germline V gene lookup returns CDR1 MNHEY and CDR2 SVGAGI. Between the trimmed V and J ends, which lost 6 bases and 10 bases, there was a span of 18 bases. The CDR3 contains 13 residues. CDR3 bases: TGTGCCAGCAGACCCCACGGGGTTGACGTAGCTTTCTTT. As protein: CASRPHGVDVAFF.

The J gene is TRBJ1-2, the V gene TRBV5-8, with D tentatively TRBD1 (6 bases). Germline V gene lookup returns CDR1 SGHTS and CDR2 YDEGEE. This CDR3 comprises 13 residues. Trimming left V 3 bases short and J 8 bases short, with 14 bases between. The chain's CDR3 is CASSSQGTFGYTF. The CDR3 DNA sequence: TGTGCCAGCAGCTCACAGGGAACATTCGGCTACACCTTC.

The chain recombines TRBV15 with TRBJ2-4, with D possibly being TRBD2 (6 bases). The V gene lost 5 bases and the J gene lost 6 bases, with 26 bases spanning the gap. Germline V gene sequence: CDR1 LNHNV, CDR2 YYDKDF (reference sequence). This CDR3 contains 18 residues. CDR3 coding DNA: TGTGCCACCAGCCGAAAAGTTGGGAGCGGGTCGTCGTTAAACATTCAGTACTTC. This gives the protein CATSRKVGSGSSLNIQYF.

Details on this clone: Relative to the germline gene, one junction end is altered; a read error may explain this. The chain combines TRBV18 with TRBJ1-1; possibly TRBD1 for D (6 bases). Germline V gives CDR1 KGHSH, CDR2 LQKENI. The CDR3 is 13 residues long. CDR3: CAGSLRGGTEAFF. CDR3 nucleotide sequence: TGTGCCGGCTCTTTGCGAGGGGGCACTGAAGCTTTCTTT.